A single sample is the source of the 13 T cell receptor beta chains below, sequenced in a study of cytomegalovirus exposure and HLA in healthy donors. The PCR contained 60 Vbeta and 13 Jbeta primers. TCRdb's table, derived via immunoSEQ multiplex PCR, lists solely in-frame clones and lacks some. The sample shows about 200,000 clones, about 77% of them seen only once. The sample was PBMCs. All receptors derive from a woman aged 30 to 39 in good health and CMV-seronegative.

This clone appeared a single time. V and J are TRBV6-5 and TRBJ1-4, with TRBD1 identical over 10 bases. The CDR3 consists of 16 residues. V shed 0 bases, J shed 6 bases, and the junction held 4 bases outside the gene matches. CDR1 and CDR2 from the germline V gene are MNHEY and SVGAGI. For the CDR3, the DNA is TGTGCCAGCAGTTACTCGGCTGGGACAGGGGATGAAAAACTGTTTTTT. Translating gives CASSYSAGTGDEKLFF.

This chain connects TRBV6-5 to TRBJ1-4; D is possibly TRBD1 (5 bases). V was pared by 2 bases and J by 7 bases, with 11 bases between. The CDR3 totals 14 residues. The germline gives CDR1 MNHEY, CDR2 SVGAGI. The CDR3 here is CASSYRHDSEKLFF. In DNA form, the CDR3 reads TGTGCCAGCAGTTACCGACACGACAGTGAAAAACTGTTTTTT.

V is TRBV4-1 and J is TRBJ2-7; the D gene is possibly TRBD1 (6 bases). CDR1 is MGHRA and CDR2 is YSYEKL in the germline V gene. With 5 bases removed from V and 1 base from J, the gap between germline ends came to 15 bases. This CDR3 has 15 residues. The CDR3 DNA reads as TGCGCCAGCAGCTTCCACCTCGGACAGTCCTACGAGCAGTACTTC. Its protein product is CASSFHLGQSYEQYF.

This chain links TRBV5-6 with TRBJ2-7; D is ambiguous. Between the trimmed V and J ends, which lost 7 bases and 1 base, there was a span of 15 bases. The CDR3 runs to 14 residues. CDR1 SGHDT and CDR2 YYEEEE come from the germline V gene. CDR3 coding DNA: TGTGCCAGCCAGCTTTTAGTCAGGTCCTACGAGCAGTACTTC. Protein product: CASQLLVRSYEQYF.

The V and J genes are TRBV5-1 and TRBJ2-1; tentative D call: TRBD2 (6 bases). Germline CDR1 reads SGHRS; CDR2 reads YFSETQ. The CDR3 consists of 16 residues. V lost 0 bases and J 7 bases, leaving 17 bases between the germline ends. The CDR3 protein is CASSLVRSGEMNEQFF. Here the CDR3 DNA reads TGCGCCAGCAGCTTGGTAAGGTCGGGAGAAATGAATGAGCAGTTCTTC.

The chain links TRBV9 to TRBJ1-6; tentative D call: TRBD1 (5 bases). CDR1 and CDR2 (germline): SGDLS, YYNGEE. The CDR3 length is 14 residues. The V gene lost 0 bases and the J gene lost 7 bases, with 8 bases spanning the gap. CDR3 DNA: TGTGCCAGCAGCGTAGGGGGGGGGAATTCACCCCTCCACTTT. Translating gives CASSVGGGNSPLHF.

The chain uses TRBV27 and TRBJ2-5; the D gene is possibly TRBD2 (5 bases). V shed 6 bases and J shed 1 base, with 18 bases lying between them. The CDR3 contains 16 residues. Germline V lookup: CDR1 MNHEY, CDR2 SMNVEV (reference sequence). CDR3 loop: CASRRRLFSSQETQYF. The CDR3 nucleotides are TGTGCCAGCAGGAGAAGACTATTTTCCTCCCAAGAGACCCAGTACTTC.

This clone was recorded once. The chain couples TRBV7-9 to TRBJ1-2; D unclear. The V and J ends lost 3 bases and 2 bases respectively, with 16 bases between them. The CDR3 totals 16 residues. Germline V CDR1 and CDR2: SEHNR, FQNEAQ (reference sequence). CDR3 sequence (DNA): TGTGCCAGCAGCTTCCAGTACGGGGAGGTGAACTATGGCTACACCTTC. Its translation: CASSFQYGEVNYGYTF.

V gene TRBV4-1 combines with J gene TRBJ2-1; the D gene is possibly TRBD1 (6 bases). Trimming stripped 0 bases from V and 9 bases from J, with 9 bases between. The CDR3 sequence is 13 residues long. Germline loops: CDR1 MGHRA, CDR2 YSYEKL. CDR3 sequence (DNA): TGCGCCAGCAGCCAAGATAAGGGGGTTGAGCAGTTCTTC. It encodes CASSQDKGVEQFF.

The chain couples TRBV7-2 to TRBJ2-6, with 7 positions matching TRBD2. The CDR3 contains 15 residues. Germline CDR1 reads SGHTA; CDR2 reads FQGNSA. Trimming cost V 8 bases and J 0 bases; bases outside gene matches: 4. Written as DNA, the CDR3 is TGTGCCAGCGGACTAGGGTTCTCTGGGGCCAACGTCCTGACTTTC. Translating gives CASGLGFSGANVLTF.

The chain joins TRBV19 to TRBJ2-3; 7 positions match TRBD2. Germline assignment: CDR1 LNHDA and CDR2 SQIVND (reference sequence). The CDR3 covers 16 residues. V was pared by 3 bases and J by 0 bases, with 6 bases of the junction left unmatched. DNA of the CDR3: TGTGCCAGTAGTATTATCCTAGCGGCAAGCACAGATACGCAGTATTTT. As protein: CASSIILAASTDTQYF.

This sequence joins TRBV30 and TRBJ1-1; 9 positions agree with TRBD1. Germline loops: CDR1 GTSNPN, CDR2 SVGIG (reference sequence). The trim removed 1 base at V and 5 bases at J, leaving 8 bases unmatched. The CDR3 is 15 residues long. The CDR3 sequence: CAWSGEQGADTEAFF. DNA of the CDR3: TGTGCCTGGAGTGGAGAACAGGGGGCGGATACTGAAGCTTTCTTT.

The rearrangement links TRBV4-1 to TRBJ2-1, with D unresolved. The CDR3 runs to 15 residues. Germline CDR1 is MGHRA and CDR2 is YSYEKL. V lost 2 bases and J lost 7, with 15 bases in between. The CDR3 is CASSQTPSGWNEQFF. CDR3 nucleotides: TGCGCCAGCAGCCAAACCCCCTCAGGATGGAATGAGCAGTTCTTC.